This T cell receptor (beta chain) is from a study of OX40 agonist ivuxolimab in advanced cancers. Across the study: Two cutaneous melanoma patients and one hepatocellular carcinoma patient, three in all, had partial responses.

Notes on the study in general: The work left the antigen specificity of expanded peripheral T cells undetermined.

As concerns this clone: Its antigen is still unknown.

Germline V CDR1 and CDR2: SEHNR, FQNEAQ (reference sequence). The germline V and J ends were trimmed by 2 bases and 6 bases, with 22 bases remaining between them. The CDR3 runs to 17 residues. Profiling relied on immunoSEQ multiplex PCR, and the TCRdb table lists in-frame clones only, not all of them. The data contain roughly 25,000 clones, approximately 80% of them singletons. The receptor's source is an adult with an advanced solid tumor such as melanoma, head and neck, liver or kidney cancer. Sequences were derived from CD4+ or CD8+ T cells sorted from blood, sampled in a trial of the OX40 agonist ivuxolimab. The chain has TRBV7-9 and TRBJ1-2, with TRBD1 as a possible D gene (6 bases). The CDR3 DNA reads TGTGCCAGCAGCTTAATTTGGGGGGCCGGCATTCAGGATGGCTACACCTTC. Translated, it gives CASSLIWGAGIQDGYTF.